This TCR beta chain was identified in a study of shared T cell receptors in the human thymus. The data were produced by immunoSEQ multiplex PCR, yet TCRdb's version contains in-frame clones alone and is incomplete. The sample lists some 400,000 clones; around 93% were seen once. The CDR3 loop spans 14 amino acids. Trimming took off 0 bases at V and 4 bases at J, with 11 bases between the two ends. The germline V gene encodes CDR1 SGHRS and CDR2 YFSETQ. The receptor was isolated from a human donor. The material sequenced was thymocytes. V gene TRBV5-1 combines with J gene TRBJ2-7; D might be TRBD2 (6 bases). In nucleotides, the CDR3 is TGCGCCAGCAGCTTGGGAGGGGCGGGATACGAGCAGTACTTC. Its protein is CASSLGGAGYEQYF. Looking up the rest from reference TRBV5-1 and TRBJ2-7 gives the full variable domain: KAGVTQTPRYLIKTRGQQVTLSCSPISGHRSVSWYQQTPGQGLQFLFEYFSETQRNKGNFPGRFSGRQFSNSRSEMNVSTLELGDSALYLCASSLGGAGYEQYFGPGTRLTVT.